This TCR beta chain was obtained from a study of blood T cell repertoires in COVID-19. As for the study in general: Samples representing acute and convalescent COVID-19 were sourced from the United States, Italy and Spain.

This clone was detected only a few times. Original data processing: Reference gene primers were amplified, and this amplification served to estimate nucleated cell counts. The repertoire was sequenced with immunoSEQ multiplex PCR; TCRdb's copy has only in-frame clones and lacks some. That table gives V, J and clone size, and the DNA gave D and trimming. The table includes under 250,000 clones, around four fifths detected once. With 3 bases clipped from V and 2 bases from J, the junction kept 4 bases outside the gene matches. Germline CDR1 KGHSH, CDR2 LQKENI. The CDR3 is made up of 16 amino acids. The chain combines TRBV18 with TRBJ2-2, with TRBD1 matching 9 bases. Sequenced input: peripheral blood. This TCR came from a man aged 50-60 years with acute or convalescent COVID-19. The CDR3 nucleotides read TGTGCCAGCTCACCCGGGACAGGGATTAACACCGGGGAGCTGTTTTTT. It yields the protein CASSPGTGINTGELFF.